This T cell receptor (beta chain) was documented in a study of T cells in tuberculosis listed by TCRdb under 2018. With respect to the entire study: The study combined CD1B tetramers and high-throughput TCR immunosequencing to characterize T cells specific for the mycobacterial lipid antigen glucose monomycolate (GMM). With 9 to 11 people per group, a South African clinical cohort compared IGRA-negative adolescents, IGRA-positive adolescents with latent tuberculosis, and adults with active tuberculosis. Paper-wide results and their limitations: Using GEM motif frequencies, a classifier achieved under 75% accuracy, whereas a classifier built on the diverse GMM-specific repertoire got to 87% accuracy (AUROC roughly 0.9). Smaller mean NN-distances to GMM-specific TCRs were observed in active tuberculosis TCR-alpha repertoires than in IGRA-negative controls, suggesting clonal expansion of GMM-specific TCRs. The smaller NN-distances in active tuberculosis patients were driven in part by shorter CDR3-alpha lengths, while the difference seen for TCR-beta was not statistically significant. Clinical samples were selected based on which cryopreserved specimens were available, and the active tuberculosis cases were adults whereas the controls were adolescents.

At study entry, adolescents were screened for latent tuberculosis infection using a tuberculin skin test and the QuantiFERON-TB GOLD In-Tube IGRA. Immunosequencing was performed on unsorted cryopreserved PBMC and covered 75,000 to 100,000 T cells per clinical donor on average. Eleven high schools in the Worcester region of the Western Cape, South Africa, served as enrollment sites for adolescents aged 12 to 18 years. Ten M. tuberculosis-infected adolescents and ten uninfected adolescents were selected, with the two groups matched for age and sex. Adolescent PBMC were isolated from freshly drawn heparinized blood by density centrifugation and cryopreserved. The immunoSEQ multiplex PCR assay was used to generate TCR libraries, with TCR-beta and/or TCR-alpha/delta assays applied to each sample. The Illumina high-throughput platform was used to sequence the amplified TCR libraries. Concerning the study's data processing: Clustering and dimensionality reduction relied on pairwise TCRdist distances among GMM-specific receptors from T cells that were either sorted ex vivo or expanded in vitro. The score assigned to each clinical repertoire was mean NN-distance, meaning the average TCRdist to the nearest 10% of tetramer-positive reference sequences. GEM TCR motif frequency was computed as the fraction of unique TCRs matching known GEM sequences by V/J usage and CDR3 length. Active tuberculosis was classified by linear discriminant analysis with leave-one-out cross-validation, implemented in scikit-learn. The source is immuneACCESS, and TCRdb retained only in-frame sequences with V and J called. Part of the clones is not carried over; for the studies checked, unresolved V genes explain less than half of this, and the remainder is unexplained. V and J calls and clone size are as listed in that table; D and trimming were resolved from the DNA. Present in this sample are 20,000 to 30,000 clones, less than 97% of which were seen just once. 9% to 9.5% of the sample comes from the top ten.

The V and J ends are trimmed by 2 bases and 5 bases, leaving 9 bases between them. The CDR3 contains 12 residues, cysteine and phenylalanine counted. The kept DNA is CDR3 alone, 36 bases in frame from the first base. According to the germline V gene, CDR1 reads SQVTM and CDR2 reads ANQGSEA. Points on this clone: Its antigen has not been determined. Base quality data are lacking; no much larger clone is found one base away.

The chain employs TRBV29-1 and TRBJ1-1, and the D gene may be TRBD1, 6 bases matching. This receptor was taken from a donor between 10 and 35 years old with latent tuberculosis or without tuberculosis infection. The specimen sequenced was PBMCs. The bases read TGCAGCGTTGAACATAGGGGGACTGAAGCTTTCTTT. Translated, it gives CSVEHRGTEAFF.